This T cell receptor (beta chain) was retrieved from a study of beta chain features in type 1 diabetes. This CDR3 is built from 16 residues. CDR1 is MNHNY and CDR2 is SVGAGI in the germline V gene (reference sequence). The V gene lost 3 bases and the J gene lost 0 bases, with 13 bases spanning the gap. Of the isolated RNA, all was reverse transcribed, and so the sequenced material was expressed TCRB transcripts. Using immunoSEQ multiplex PCR, the repertoire was profiled, and TCRdb retains in-frame clones only, with some absent. The table includes hundreds of thousands of clones, about a sixth detected once. Naive, central memory, regulatory and stem cell-like memory cells within the CD4+ compartment were sorted using CD45RO/CCR7/CD25/CD127/CD95/CD27.

The sequenced sample was naive CD4+ T cells from blood. The sequence came from a man younger than 35 in good health. J is TRBJ2-3 and V is TRBV6-6, with a tentative D call TRBD2 (7 bases). CDR3 DNA sequence: TGTGCCAGCAGTTATAGGGGGGGCGCTAGCACAGATACGCAGTATTTT. Translated: CASSYRGGASTDTQYF.